The 30 T cell receptor beta chains reported below all come from one sample, sequenced in a study of identical twins. TCRdb reprocessed the 5' RACE reads via MiXCR and lists one record per CDR3 protein. The table lists hundreds of thousands of distinct CDR3 sequences, roughly 24% of them singletons. The data also belong to a second study, concerning T cells expressing NK-cell markers.

Sequencing was performed on CD4+ T cells sorted from blood. The receptors were sampled from a woman aged 18-30 years in good health.

The chain employs TRBV29-1 and TRBJ1-1, with 8 bases fitting TRBD1. V trimming: 6 bases; J trimming: 3 bases; junction bases outside the gene matches: 6. From germline, CDR1 is SQVTM and CDR2 ANQGSEA. The CDR3 totals 13 residues. In nucleotides, the CDR3 is TGCAGCGTAAGCAGGGGGCGAGACACTGAAGCTTTCTTT. Amino acid sequence: CSVSRGRDTEAFF.

This sequence joins TRBV27 and TRBJ2-7; D not certain. In germline, CDR1 is MNHEY, CDR2 SMNVEV (reference sequence). The length of the CDR3 is 13 residues. V was shortened by 2 bases and J by 0 bases, with 5 bases between the two germline ends. CDR3 in DNA: TGTGCCAGCAGTTTAAAACTCTCCTACGAGCAGTACTTC. Translating it yields CASSLKLSYEQYF.

This clonotype turned up a few times. The gene calls are TRBV6-1 and TRBJ2-1; the match to TRBD2 covers 7 bases. V lost 6 bases to trimming and J lost 4 bases; unmatched junction nucleotides: 12. Germline CDR1 MNHNS, CDR2 SASEGT. There are 16 residues in the CDR3. CDR3 region: CASRRWTGGGYNEQFF. CDR3 nucleotides: TGTGCCAGCAGACGTTGGACGGGAGGAGGATACAATGAGCAGTTCTTC.

The rearrangement links TRBV7-9 to TRBJ2-3, with 9 bases that match TRBD2. CDR1 SEHNR and CDR2 FQNEAQ come from the germline V gene (reference sequence). CDR3 length: 12 amino acids. J was trimmed by 9 bases and V by 7 bases; bases with no gene match: 5. In nucleotides, the CDR3 is TGTGCCAGCACCTCTAGCGGGAACACGCAGTATTTT. This gives the protein CASTSSGNTQYF.

The sample holds a few counts of this clonotype. The chain joins TRBV5-1 to TRBJ2-1; TRBD2 matches 8 bases. This CDR3 region has 16 residues. V was clipped by 4 bases and J by 2 bases; unmatched bases: 8. Germline lookup yields CDR1 SGHRS and CDR2 YFSETQ. This CDR3 reads CASSVDLLAAYNEQFF. In DNA form, the CDR3 reads TGCGCCAGCAGCGTGGACTTACTAGCGGCCTACAATGAGCAGTTCTTC.

V and J are TRBV9 and TRBJ2-7; TRBD2 aligns across 13 bases. The V and J ends lost 0 bases and 0 bases, in that order; junction bases with no gene match: 6. The CDR3 runs to 18 residues. Germline V CDR1 and CDR2: SGDLS, YYNGEE. In DNA form, the CDR3 reads TGTGCCAGCAGCGTAGCTGGGACTAGCGGGACCCTCTCCTACGAGCAGTACTTC. This translates into CASSVAGTSGTLSYEQYF. The whole variable domain, remainder taken from reference TRBV9 and TRBJ2-7, is DSGVTQTPKHLITATGQRVTLRCSPRSGDLSVYWYQQSLDQGLQFLIQYYNGEERAKGNILERFSAQQFPDLHSELNLSSLELGDSALYFCASSVAGTSGTLSYEQYFGPGTRLTVT.

This clonotype was counted between two and nine times. V is TRBV20-1 and J is TRBJ2-7, with D unclear. The V gene lost 2 bases and the J gene lost 0 bases, with 5 bases spanning the gap. This CDR3 contains 12 residues. Germline V gene data show CDR1 as DFQATT and CDR2 as SNEGSKA (reference sequence). The CDR3 is CSARSASYEQYF. The CDR3 bases are TGCAGTGCTAGATCGGCCTCCTACGAGCAGTACTTC.

The V call is TRBV5-6, the J call TRBJ2-3, with 12 nucleotides matching TRBD2. Germline CDR1 and CDR2: SGHDT and YYEEEE. J was trimmed by 7 bases and V by 4 bases; bases with no gene match: 10. This CDR3 comprises 16 residues. The CDR3 DNA reads TGTGCCAGCAGCCCACTAGCGGGGGGCGGCCGGAATACGCAGTATTTT. Its protein is CASSPLAGGGRNTQYF.

The V and J genes are TRBV5-1 and TRBJ2-5; tentative D call: TRBD1 (6 bases). V lost 4 bases and J lost 4, with 14 bases in between. This CDR3 is 14 amino acids long. CDR1 is SGHRS and CDR2 is YFSETQ in the germline V gene. The CDR3 region has the DNA TGCGCCAGCAGCCTCGACAGGTCCGGAGAGACCCAGTACTTC. Translated, it gives CASSLDRSGETQYF.

The chain has TRBV5-5 and TRBJ1-2; 10 nucleotides match TRBD1. From germline, CDR1 is SGHKS and CDR2 YYEKEE (reference sequence). Germline trimming cut 4 bases from V and 5 bases from J; bases unmatched to any gene: 8. CDR3 length equals 15 residues. The CDR3 region is CASSAPGTGAYGYTF. The DNA of the CDR3 is TGTGCCAGCAGCGCTCCCGGGACAGGGGCATATGGCTACACCTTC.

This clonotype was counted between two and nine times. The genes are TRBV20-1 and TRBJ1-2; tentatively, D is TRBD1 (6 bases). The CDR3 loop spans 14 amino acids. Germline assignment: CDR1 DFQATT and CDR2 SNEGSKA (reference sequence). V was shortened by 3 bases and J by 4 bases, with 15 bases between the two germline ends. CDR3 coding DNA: TGCAGTGCTAGTGCCGGGACAAACCTCTATGGCTACACCTTC. Translation gives CSASAGTNLYGYTF.

This clonotype was observed once. The J gene is TRBJ2-3, the V gene TRBV20-1; TRBD2 agrees at 8 bases. CDR1 and CDR2 from the germline V gene are DFQATT and SNEGSKA (reference sequence). CDR3 length equals 13 residues. Trimming took 1 base from V and 4 from J; bases not matched to a gene: 1. The CDR3 reads CSARAGGSDTQYF. CDR3 sequence (DNA): TGCAGTGCTAGAGCGGGAGGGTCAGATACGCAGTATTTT.

This clonotype was observed many times. V and J are TRBV7-2 and TRBJ2-7; D ambiguous. CDR3 length: 13 residues. Trimming pared 3 bases from V and 1 base from J, leaving 7 bases between. Germline V gene data show CDR1 as SGHTA and CDR2 as FQGNSA. The CDR3 DNA reads as TGTGCCAGCAGCTTCCACGGTTCCTACGAGCAGTACTTC. It codes for CASSFHGSYEQYF.

The J gene is TRBJ2-7, the V gene TRBV7-9; D is perhaps TRBD2 (6 bases). V shed 1 base and J shed 2 bases, with 15 bases lying between them. Germline V gene lookup returns CDR1 SEHNR and CDR2 FQNEAQ (reference sequence). The CDR3 has 16 residues. The CDR3 is CASSLGIGWGAYEQYF. As DNA, the CDR3 is TGTGCCAGCAGCTTAGGCATCGGATGGGGGGCCTACGAGCAGTACTTC.

This clonotype came up a few times. This sequence joins TRBV7-9 and TRBJ2-2; TRBD1 aligns across 9 bases. V lost 5 bases to trimming and J lost 7 bases; unmatched junction nucleotides: 2. CDR3 length: 13 residues. The germline V gene encodes CDR1 SEHNR and CDR2 FQNEAQ (reference sequence). The CDR3 sequence is CASSRTGVGELFF. The CDR3 coding sequence is TGTGCCAGCAGCCGGACAGGGGTCGGGGAGCTGTTTTTT.

This clonotype showed up just a few times. This sequence joins TRBV6-1 and TRBJ1-3; TRBD1 aligns across 8 bases. CDR3 length: 17 amino acids. Germline V CDR1 and CDR2: MNHNS, SASEGT. With V trimmed by 6 bases and J by 0 bases, 10 bases remained unmatched. CDR3 sequence (DNA): TGTGCCAGCAGACCTCCGACCGGGACAGGCTCTGGAAACACCATATATTTT. This translates into CASRPPTGTGSGNTIYF.

This clonotype has a handful of counts. The chain carries TRBV18 and TRBJ1-1, with D maybe TRBD1 (5 bases). Germline CDR1 is KGHSH and CDR2 is LQKENI. V dropped 3 bases and J dropped 12 bases, with 11 bases sitting between them. The CDR3 totals 11 residues. In DNA form, the CDR3 reads TGTGCCAGCTCACCGGGACTAAGATCTTTCTTT. This gives the protein CASSPGLRSFF.

V and J are TRBV12-3 or TRBV12-4 and TRBJ2-5; weak D call: TRBD2 (5 bases). The CDR3 sequence is 15 residues long. The V and J ends lost 3 bases and 5 bases respectively, with 16 bases between them. The CDR3 is CASSFGGSYVETQYF. The CDR3, as DNA: TGTGCCAGCAGTTTTGGCGGGTCCTACGTGGAGACCCAGTACTTC.

V is TRBV5-1 and J is TRBJ2-7; maybe TRBD1 (6 bases). Germline-derived CDR1 and CDR2 are SGHRS and YFSETQ. V lost 4 bases, J lost 0 bases, and 17 bases lay in between. CDR3 length: 16 amino acids. The CDR3 DNA sequence: TGCGCCAGCAGCGGGTCGAACAGGGCTCGCTCCTACGAGCAGTACTTC. Translating gives CASSGSNRARSYEQYF.

There are a few counts of this clonotype. The chain has TRBV5-1 and TRBJ2-1; 7 positions agree with TRBD1. Germline values: CDR1 SGHRS, CDR2 YFSETQ. V gave up 7 bases and J gave up 5 bases; unmatched junction bases: 6. CDR3 size: 13 residues. The CDR3 DNA is TGCGCCAGCCGGACAGGAGACAACAATGAGCAGTTCTTC. Translating gives CASRTGDNNEQFF. The variable domain in full, completed from reference TRBV5-1 and TRBJ2-1, reads KAGVTQTPRYLIKTRGQQVTLSCSPISGHRSVSWYQQTPGQGLQFLFEYFSETQRNKGNFPGRFSGRQFSNSRSEMNVSTLELGDSALYLCASRTGDNNEQFFGPGTRLTVL.

This chain uses TRBV19 with TRBJ2-3, with D possibly being TRBD1 (5 bases). V was cut by 4 bases and J by 10 bases, with 18 bases left in between. Germline CDR1 is LNHDA and CDR2 is SQIVND (reference sequence). The CDR3 extends over 14 amino acids. CDR3 region: CASSTDRPSRAQYF. In nucleotides, the CDR3 is TGTGCCAGTAGTACAGACAGACCCTCCCGGGCGCAGTATTTT.

This clonotype was seen a single time. The chain recombines TRBV18 with TRBJ2-7; TRBD1 agrees at 8 bases. The V segment lost 0 bases and the J segment 2 bases; nucleotides outside the gene matches: 3. CDR3 length equals 15 residues. In germline, CDR1 is KGHSH, CDR2 LQKENI. The CDR3 is CASSPPSTGAYEQYF. Written as DNA, the CDR3 is TGTGCCAGCTCACCACCCTCGACAGGGGCCTACGAGCAGTACTTC.

Ten or more counts support this clonotype. The chain joins TRBV10-3 to TRBJ2-3; D possibly corresponds to TRBD2 (5 bases). Looked up from germline, CDR1 is ENHRY and CDR2 is SYGVKD. The CDR3 runs to 13 residues. Trimming pared 8 bases from V and 1 base from J, leaving 10 bases between. DNA for the CDR3: TGTGCCATCTCGGGAACCCGCACAGATACGCAGTATTTT. Amino acids: CAISGTRTDTQYF.

The chain has TRBV11-2 and TRBJ2-1, with D possibly being TRBD2 (6 bases). Trimming removed 3 bases from V and 6 bases from J, with 15 bases in between. The length of the CDR3 is 15 residues. In germline, CDR1 is SGHAT, CDR2 FQNNGV. In DNA, the CDR3 is TGTGCCAGCAGCTTCGGTTCTCTTAGCGGCAATGAGCAGTTCTTC. Protein sequence: CASSFGSLSGNEQFF.

In its sample, this clonotype was seen many times. J is TRBJ2-1 and V is TRBV7-2, with unresolved D. CDR3 length equals 11 residues. Germline lookup yields CDR1 SGHTA and CDR2 FQGNSA. V was pared by 4 bases and J by 8 bases, with 6 bases between. The CDR3 nucleotides read TGTGCCAGCAGCTCTTTGTATGAGCAGTTCTTC. Its protein product is CASSSLYEQFF.

This clonotype occurred a few times. The chain employs TRBV5-1 and TRBJ2-2; D is ambiguous. Germline values: CDR1 SGHRS, CDR2 YFSETQ. The CDR3 has 14 amino acids. V was shortened by 0 bases and J by 4 bases, with 7 bases between the two germline ends. The CDR3 is CASSLGHFTGELFF. CDR3 nucleotides: TGCGCCAGCAGCTTGGGACATTTCACCGGGGAGCTGTTTTTT.

At least ten counts were recorded for this clonotype. The V call is TRBV20-1, the J call TRBJ2-1; D unclear. CDR1 is DFQATT and CDR2 is SNEGSKA in the germline V gene (reference sequence). CDR3 length: 10 amino acids. In nucleotides, the CDR3 is TGCAGCGGCTCCTACAATGAGCAGTTCTTC. This translates into CSGSYNEQFF.

This clonotype occurred a few times. The genes are TRBV20-1 and TRBJ2-7; TRBD2 is a possible D gene (5 bases). CDR1 DFQATT and CDR2 SNEGSKA come from the germline V gene (reference sequence). Trimming took 1 base from V and 6 from J, leaving 10 bases between them. The CDR3 is 12 residues long. The chain's CDR3 is CSARGERPEQYF. CDR3 nucleotides: TGCAGTGCTAGAGGAGAGCGGCCCGAGCAGTACTTC.

The chain has TRBV12-3 or TRBV12-4 and TRBJ2-7, with 9 positions matching TRBD2. CDR3 size: 17 residues. With 6 bases clipped from V and 1 base from J, the junction kept 13 bases outside the gene matches. The CDR3 nucleotides read TGTGCCAGCAGCAGTAATGCTCTAGCGGGAACTTCCTACGAGCAGTACTTC. Translation: CASSSNALAGTSYEQYF.

V is TRBV12-3 or TRBV12-4 and J is TRBJ2-1; a weak D match, TRBD2 (7 bases). V lost 7 bases, J lost 8 bases, and 21 bases lay in between. This CDR3 spans 15 amino acids. CDR3 bases: TGTGCCAGCAACCCCGGTTGGAGGGGGGGGGATGAGCAGTTCTTC. This gives the protein CASNPGWRGGDEQFF.